Below, 14 T cell receptor beta chains from the same sample are listed, as sequenced in a study of breast tumors, draining lymph nodes, adjacent tissues. Axillary draining lymph nodes of breast cancer patients supplied the node samples. MiXCR was run by TCRdb on the multiplex PCR reads, yielding one entry per CDR3 protein. The repertoire holds tens of thousands of distinct CDR3 sequences, with approximately 29% as singletons. Sequencing was carried out using axillary lymph node tissue. These receptors were taken from a female donor with breast cancer. Some clones in this sample may be carry-over from other donors' samples.

This clonotype was counted at least ten times. The chain is built from TRBV7-9 and TRBJ2-3; 9 bases are a match to TRBD2. Trimming took 5 bases from V and 1 from J; bases not matched to a gene: 1. Germline loops: CDR1 SEHNR, CDR2 FQNEAQ (reference sequence). CDR3 length: 14 residues. The DNA of the CDR3 is TGTGCCAGCAGCCGGACTAGCGGCACAGATACGCAGTATTTT. This sequence encodes CASSRTSGTDTQYF.

This clonotype was seen repeatedly, ten times or more. The rearrangement uses TRBV10-3 and TRBJ2-7, with TRBD2 identical over 11 bases. This CDR3 is built from 16 residues. The J segment lost 0 bases and the V segment lost 4 bases, leaving 5 bases of the junction unmatched. Germline assignment: CDR1 ENHRY and CDR2 SYGVKD. The CDR3 loop reads CAISGGLAETSYEQYF. The CDR3 coding sequence is TGTGCCATCAGTGGGGGACTAGCGGAAACCTCCTACGAGCAGTACTTC.

This clonotype was counted at least ten times. The chain combines TRBV7-2 with TRBJ2-7; 8 bases map to TRBD2. V was pared by 5 bases and J by 4 bases, with 7 bases of the junction left unmatched. This CDR3 region has 14 residues. Per the germline V gene, CDR1 is SGHTA and CDR2 is FQGNSA. As DNA, the CDR3 is TGTGCCAGCAGCCGTCCGGGACTAGGGTACGAGCAGTACTTC. Protein sequence: CASSRPGLGYEQYF.

The J gene is TRBJ2-3, the V gene TRBV20-1; 10 positions agree with TRBD2. Germline trimming cut 5 bases from V and 3 bases from J; bases unmatched to any gene: 5. CDR3 length: 14 residues. From germline, CDR1 is DFQATT and CDR2 SNEGSKA (reference sequence). This CDR3 is CSAPSGSGTDTQYF. Written as DNA, the CDR3 is TGCAGTGCTCCTAGCGGGAGTGGAACAGATACGCAGTATTTT.

Ten or more counts support this clonotype. The CDR3 bases are TGTGCCAGCAGCCAAGAAACCGCAATCTCTGGAAACACCATATATTTT. Translating gives CASSQETAISGNTIYF. The V call is TRBV4-2, the J call TRBJ1-3, with unresolved D. CDR1 and CDR2 from the germline V gene are LGHNA and YNFKEQ. The CDR3 has 16 residues. Trimming left V 0 bases short and J 0 bases short, with 9 bases between.

Comment on this clonotype: An end of the junction does not agree with germline; a read error may underlie this. This chain uses TRBV7-8 with TRBJ1-6; no clear D gene. The CDR3 has 14 amino acids. Germline V lookup: CDR1 SGHVS, CDR2 FQNEAQ. CDR3 sequence reads: CAGSLVSYNSPLHF. CDR3 in DNA: TGTGCCGGCAGCTTAGTCAGCTATAATTCGCCCCTCCACTTT. Combining the CDR3 with reference TRBV7-8 and TRBJ1-6 gives the whole variable domain GAGVSQSPRYKVAKRGQDVALRCDPISGHVSLFWYQQALGQGPEFLTYFQNEAQLDKSGLPSDRFFAERPEGSVSTLKIQRTQQEDSAVYLCAGSLVSYNSPLHFGNGTRLTVT.

V and J are TRBV3-1 and TRBJ2-4, with 7 bases aligning to TRBD1. This CDR3 is built from 16 residues. Trimming at V came to 4 bases and at J to 0 bases, leaving 6 bases not matched to a gene. Germline CDR1 is LGHDT and CDR2 is YNNKEL (reference sequence). This CDR3 is CASSRTGQIAKNIQYF. In DNA form, the CDR3 reads TGTGCCAGCAGCCGCACGGGACAGATAGCCAAAAACATTCAGTACTTC.

This clonotype was counted at least ten times. The rearrangement links TRBV6-1 to TRBJ2-1; TRBD1 aligns across 11 bases. In germline, CDR1 is MNHNS, CDR2 SASEGT. With 3 bases clipped from V and 3 bases from J, the junction kept 1 base outside the gene matches. CDR3 length: 15 amino acids. DNA of the CDR3: TGTGCCAGCAGTGAGGGACAGGGGGGCTACAATGAGCAGTTCTTC. Protein sequence: CASSEGQGGYNEQFF.

There are many counts of this clonotype. CDR3 nucleotide sequence: TGTGCCAGCAGCCTGACTAGCGGGACGTACAATGAGCAGTTCTTC. This gives the protein CASSLTSGTYNEQFF. This chain links TRBV5-8 with TRBJ2-1, with 11 bases that match TRBD2. Unmatched junction bases numbered 4, after V lost 4 bases and J lost 4 bases. This CDR3 is built from 15 residues. CDR1 and CDR2 from the germline V gene are SGHTS and YDEGEE.

This clonotype was recorded at least ten times. The chain employs TRBV29-1 and TRBJ1-4; weak D call: TRBD1 (6 bases). With 2 bases removed from V and 10 bases from J, the gap between germline ends came to 17 bases. The CDR3 has 14 amino acids. Germline values: CDR1 SQVTM, CDR2 ANQGSEA. The CDR3 here is CSVETGGIDGKLFF. DNA of the CDR3: TGCAGCGTTGAAACGGGGGGCATTGATGGAAAACTGTTTTTT.

There are many counts of this clonotype. The V gene is TRBV4-2, the J gene TRBJ2-7, with D possibly called TRBD1 or TRBD2 (5 bases each). The germline CDR1 and CDR2 sequences are LGHNA and YNFKEQ. This CDR3 region has 14 residues. Trimming stripped 0 bases from V and 6 bases from J, with 12 bases between. The CDR3 loop reads CASSQDQGAFEQYF. The CDR3 DNA follows: TGTGCCAGCAGCCAAGATCAGGGAGCATTCGAGCAGTACTTC.

On this clonotype itself: Germline is not matched at one junction end, which may reflect a read error. The CDR3 bases are TGTGCCAGCAGCCGGGGGGGGCCTGGAGAGACCCAGCACTTC. This encodes CASSRGGPGETQHF. The V call is TRBV4-2, the J call TRBJ2-5; maybe TRBD2 (7 bases). CDR3 length: 14 amino acids. The germline CDR1 and CDR2 sequences are LGHNA and YNFKEQ.

As concerns this clonotype: A much larger clone sits a single nucleotide away, making a read error possible. The J gene is TRBJ2-3, the V gene TRBV6-2 or TRBV6-3, with 9 bases that match TRBD1. There are 15 residues in the CDR3. Germline V gives CDR1 MNHEY, CDR2 SVGEGT. The CDR3 is CASSFPGQGTDTRYF. The CDR3 region has the DNA TGTGCCAGCAGTTTCCCGGGACAGGGCACAGATACGCGGTATTTT.

This clonotype occurred once. Since a much larger clone is just one base distant, this may be a read error. The final CDR3 position lacks the conserved phenylalanine or tryptophan, pointing to a likely read error. This chain uses TRBV6-2 or TRBV6-3 with TRBJ2-7; D call uncertain. Germline lookup yields CDR1 MNHEY and CDR2 SVGEGT. The CDR3 has 11 residues. Trimming cost V 2 bases and J 3 bases, with 2 bases left between them. This CDR3 is CASSYIYEQYY. CDR3 DNA sequence: TGTGCCAGCAGTTACATCTACGAGCAGTACTAC.